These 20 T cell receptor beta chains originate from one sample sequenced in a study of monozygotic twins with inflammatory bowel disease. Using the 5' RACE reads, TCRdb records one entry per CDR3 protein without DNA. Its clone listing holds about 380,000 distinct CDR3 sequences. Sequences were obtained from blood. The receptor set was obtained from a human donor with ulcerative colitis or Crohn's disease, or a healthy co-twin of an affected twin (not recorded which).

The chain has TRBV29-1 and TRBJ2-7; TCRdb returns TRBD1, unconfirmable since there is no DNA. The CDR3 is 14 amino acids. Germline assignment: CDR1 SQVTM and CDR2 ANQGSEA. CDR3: CSVEGHRGGYEQYF.

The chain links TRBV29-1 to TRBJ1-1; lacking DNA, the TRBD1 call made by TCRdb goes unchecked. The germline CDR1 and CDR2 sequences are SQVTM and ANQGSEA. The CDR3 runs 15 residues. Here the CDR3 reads CSVGTGWGMNTEAFF.

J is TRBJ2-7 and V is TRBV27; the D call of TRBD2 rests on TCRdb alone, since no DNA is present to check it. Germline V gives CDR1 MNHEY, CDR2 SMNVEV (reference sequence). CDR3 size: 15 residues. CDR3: CASSPGLAGFYEQYF.

The CDR3 protein is CASSQRGSGYEQYF. The rearrangement uses TRBV6-2 or TRBV6-3 and TRBJ2-7; TCRdb proposes TRBD2, but this gene call is untestable without DNA. This CDR3 contains 14 residues. Germline V gene data show CDR1 as MNHEY and CDR2 as SVGEGT.

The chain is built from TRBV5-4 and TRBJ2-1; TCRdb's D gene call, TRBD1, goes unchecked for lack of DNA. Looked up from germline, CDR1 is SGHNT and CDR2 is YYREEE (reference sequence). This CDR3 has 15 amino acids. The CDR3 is CASSSGTGEYNEQFF. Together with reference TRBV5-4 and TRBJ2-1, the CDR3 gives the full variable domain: ETGVTQSPTHLIKTRGQQVTLRCSSQSGHNTVSWYQQALGQGPQFIFQYYREEENGRGNFPPRFSGLQFPNYSSELNVNALELDDSALYLCASSSGTGEYNEQFFGPGTRLTVL.

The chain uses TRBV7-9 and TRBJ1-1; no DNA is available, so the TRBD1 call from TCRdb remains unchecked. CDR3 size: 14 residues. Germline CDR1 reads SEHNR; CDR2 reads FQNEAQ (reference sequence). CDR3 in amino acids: CASSLKIPGTEAFF. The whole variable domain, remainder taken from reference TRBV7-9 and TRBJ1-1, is DTGVSQNPRHKITKRGQNVTFRCDPISEHNRLYWYRQTLGQGPEFLTYFQNEAQLEKSRLLSDRFSAERPKGSFSTLEIQRTEQGDSAMYLCASSLKIPGTEAFFGQGTRLTVV.

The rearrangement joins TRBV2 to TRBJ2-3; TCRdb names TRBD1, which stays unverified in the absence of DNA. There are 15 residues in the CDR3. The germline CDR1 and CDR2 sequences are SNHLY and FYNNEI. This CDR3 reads CASATGTLEADTQYF.

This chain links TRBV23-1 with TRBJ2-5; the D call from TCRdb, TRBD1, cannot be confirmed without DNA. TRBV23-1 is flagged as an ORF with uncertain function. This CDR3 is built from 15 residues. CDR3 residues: CASSHGETGKETQYF.

The CDR3 loop reads CASSFPNYNEQFF. The chain joins TRBV12-3 or TRBV12-4 to TRBJ2-1. This CDR3 spans 13 amino acids.

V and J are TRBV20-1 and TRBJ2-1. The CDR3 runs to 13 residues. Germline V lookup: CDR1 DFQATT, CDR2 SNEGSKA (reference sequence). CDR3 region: CSASDPYYNEQFF.

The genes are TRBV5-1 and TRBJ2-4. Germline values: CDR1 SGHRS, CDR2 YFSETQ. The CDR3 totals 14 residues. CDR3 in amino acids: CASSLDSTQNIQYF.

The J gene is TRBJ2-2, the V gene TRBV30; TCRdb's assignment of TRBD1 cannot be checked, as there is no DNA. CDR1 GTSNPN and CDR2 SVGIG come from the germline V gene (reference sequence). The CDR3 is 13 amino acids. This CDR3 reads CAWEGTGTGELFF.

This CDR3 reads CASRERTPYNSPLHF. V is TRBV11-1 and J is TRBJ1-6. There are 15 residues in the CDR3. Germline CDR1 and CDR2: SGHAT and FQDESV (reference sequence).

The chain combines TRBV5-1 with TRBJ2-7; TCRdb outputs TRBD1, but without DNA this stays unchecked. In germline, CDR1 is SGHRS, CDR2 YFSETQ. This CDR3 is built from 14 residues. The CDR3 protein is CASSLGRQGYEQYF.

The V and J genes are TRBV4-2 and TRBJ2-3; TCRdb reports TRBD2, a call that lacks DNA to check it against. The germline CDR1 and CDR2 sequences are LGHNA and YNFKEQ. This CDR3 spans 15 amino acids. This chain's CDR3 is CASSQEGGVPDTQYF.

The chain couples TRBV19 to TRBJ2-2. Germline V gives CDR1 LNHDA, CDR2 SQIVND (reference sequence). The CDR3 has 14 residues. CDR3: CASSIGLLPGELFF.

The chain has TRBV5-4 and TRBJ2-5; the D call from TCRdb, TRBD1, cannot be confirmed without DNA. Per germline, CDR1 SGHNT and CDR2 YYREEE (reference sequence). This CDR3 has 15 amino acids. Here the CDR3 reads CASSSGTQYQETQYF. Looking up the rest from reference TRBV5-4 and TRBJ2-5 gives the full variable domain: ETGVTQSPTHLIKTRGQQVTLRCSSQSGHNTVSWYQQALGQGPQFIFQYYREEENGRGNFPPRFSGLQFPNYSSELNVNALELDDSALYLCASSSGTQYQETQYFGPGTRLLVL.

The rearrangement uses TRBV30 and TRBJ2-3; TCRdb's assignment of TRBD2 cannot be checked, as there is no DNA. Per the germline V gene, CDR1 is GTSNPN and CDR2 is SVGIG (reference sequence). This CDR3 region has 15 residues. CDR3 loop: CAWGTSGLGTDTQYF.

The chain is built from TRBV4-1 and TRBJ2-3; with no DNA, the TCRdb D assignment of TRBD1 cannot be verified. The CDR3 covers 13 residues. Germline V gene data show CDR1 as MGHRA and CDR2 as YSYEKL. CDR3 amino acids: CASSQGGADPWDF.

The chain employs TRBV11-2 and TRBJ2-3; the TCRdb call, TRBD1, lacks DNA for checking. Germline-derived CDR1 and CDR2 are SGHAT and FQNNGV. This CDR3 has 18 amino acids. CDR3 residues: CASSLKNGWRGGSDTQYF.